Presented here are 19 T cell receptor beta chains from one specimen sequenced in a study of cytomegalovirus exposure and HLA in healthy donors. A multiplex PCR was run with 60 Vbeta primers and 13 Jbeta primers. Profiling relied on immunoSEQ multiplex PCR, and the TCRdb table lists in-frame clones only, not all of them. The sample carries approximately 110,000 clones, around two thirds recorded once. Sequencing was performed on PBMCs. The receptors were gathered from a man between 25 and 39 years old in good health and CMV-seropositive.

The rearrangement uses TRBV5-1 and TRBJ2-3, with TRBD1 matching over 7 bases. Trimming removed 2 bases from V and 5 bases from J; junction bases left unmatched: 5. The CDR3 runs 14 residues. CDR1 and CDR2 from the germline V gene are SGHRS and YFSETQ. The DNA for the CDR3 is TGCGCCAGCAGCTTAGGACAGGCCAGAGATACGCAGTATTTT. This encodes CASSLGQARDTQYF. The full variable domain, in which reference TRBV5-1 and TRBJ2-3 provide the parts outside the CDR3, is KAGVTQTPRYLIKTRGQQVTLSCSPISGHRSVSWYQQTPGQGLQFLFEYFSETQRNKGNFPGRFSGRQFSNSRSEMNVSTLELGDSALYLCASSLGQARDTQYFGPGTRLTVL.

Concerning this clone itself: The same CDR3 can be traced to other DNA sequences in this sample. The chain links TRBV2 to TRBJ2-3; tentatively, D is TRBD2 (5 bases). V lost 6 bases and J 3 bases, leaving 7 bases between the germline ends. The CDR3 loop spans 12 amino acids. In germline, CDR1 is SNHLY, CDR2 FYNNEI. CDR3 in DNA: TGTGCCAGCAGAGGAGGTACAGATACGCAGTATTTT. Protein product: CASRGGTDTQYF.

Comment on this clone: At the DNA level, this CDR3 is encoded by other sequences in the same sample as well. The rearrangement uses TRBV27 and TRBJ1-5; 9 bases match TRBD1. The germline CDR1 and CDR2 sequences are MNHEY and SMNVEV (reference sequence). This CDR3 spans 14 amino acids. V shed 4 bases and J 6 bases; nucleotides not matched to a gene: 4. For the CDR3, the DNA is TGTGCCAGCAGTTGGGGACAGGGAAGTCAGCCCCAGCATTTT. Its protein is CASSWGQGSQPQHF.

CDR3 DNA sequence: TGTGCCAGCAGCGTCTCAGGGGGTGAAAAACTGTTTTTT. This translates into CASSVSGGEKLFF. The rearrangement links TRBV25-1 to TRBJ1-4; 7 bases map to TRBD1. CDR1 is MGHDK and CDR2 is SYGVNS in the germline V gene. The V segment lost 6 bases and the J segment 7 bases; nucleotides outside the gene matches: 5. This CDR3 comprises 13 residues.

The rearrangement joins TRBV30 to TRBJ1-3; D ambiguous. Germline V gene data show CDR1 as GTSNPN and CDR2 as SVGIG (reference sequence). This CDR3 is built from 14 residues. Trimming cost V 5 bases and J 3 bases, with 14 bases left between them. This CDR3 reads CAWDLGVGGNTIYF. For the CDR3, the DNA is TGTGCCTGGGACCTCGGGGTGGGTGGAAACACCATATATTTT.

The V and J genes are TRBV7-2 and TRBJ2-5, with 9 bases matching TRBD2. Germline lookup yields CDR1 SGHTA and CDR2 FQGNSA. J lost 5 bases, V lost 7 bases, and 17 bases had no gene match. This CDR3 has 17 amino acids. This CDR3 is CASMQWGAGGSGETQYF. CDR3 sequence (DNA): TGTGCCAGCATGCAATGGGGGGCGGGGGGGAGCGGGGAGACCCAGTACTTC.

The chain joins TRBV4-2 to TRBJ1-2, with D uncertain. V was clipped by 2 bases and J by 0 bases, with 16 bases between them. The germline V gene has CDR1 LGHNA and CDR2 YNFKEQ. This CDR3 is 17 amino acids long. CDR3 sequence (DNA): TGTGCCAGCAGCCAAAGTGATACGAGATTCACTAACTATGGCTACACCTTC. This gives the protein CASSQSDTRFTNYGYTF.

This chain connects TRBV19 to TRBJ1-2; D might be TRBD1 (5 bases). Deletions cut 0 bases from V and 6 bases from J, with 14 bases between. The CDR3 length is 15 residues. Germline V gene data show CDR1 as LNHDA and CDR2 as SQIVND (reference sequence). The CDR3 here is CASSIDRDSRNGYTF. CDR3 DNA sequence: TGTGCCAGTAGTATAGATCGGGACTCCCGAAATGGCTACACCTTC.

The CDR3 DNA sequence: TGCGCCAGCAGCCATCCCCTAGCGGGGGCGAACACCGGGGAGCTGTTTTTT. Translating it yields CASSHPLAGANTGELFF. The chain combines TRBV4-3 with TRBJ2-2; the match to TRBD2 covers 10 bases. V was pared by 3 bases and J by 0 bases, with 4 bases of the junction left unmatched. The CDR3 length is 17 residues. Germline CDR1 LGHNA, CDR2 YSLEER.

This chain uses TRBV11-3 with TRBJ2-7; tentatively, D is TRBD1 (5 bases). Germline V gives CDR1 SGHNT, CDR2 YENEEA. The CDR3 sequence is 13 residues long. V gave up 1 base and J gave up 3 bases, with 7 bases separating them. CDR3 coding DNA: TGTGCCAGCAGCTTAGCCAGGGACTACGAGCAGTACTTC. Translation gives CASSLARDYEQYF.

This clone was counted a single time. The chain has TRBV6-5 and TRBJ1-6, with D perhaps TRBD1 (6 bases). V gave up 4 bases and J gave up 7 bases, with 8 bases separating them. Germline V CDR1 and CDR2: MNHEY, SVGAGI. There are 13 residues in the CDR3. The CDR3 region has the DNA TGTGCCAGCAGTTTAGGACAGAATTCACCCCTCCACTTT. It is translated as CASSLGQNSPLHF.

This clone was seen once. This sequence joins TRBV11-1 and TRBJ2-1; TRBD2 aligns across 12 bases. Germline CDR1 and CDR2: SGHAT and FQDESV (reference sequence). V trimming: 1 base; J trimming: 5 bases; junction bases outside the gene matches: 0. The CDR3 totals 15 residues. The CDR3 region has the DNA TGTGCCAGCAGCTTAGGGACTAGCGGGAACAATGAGCAGTTCTTC. Its translation is CASSLGTSGNNEQFF.

The CDR3 DNA follows: TGTGCCAGCGGTATAACCTGGCCCTACGAGCAGTACTTC. Translating it yields CASGITWPYEQYF. The chain is built from TRBV2 and TRBJ2-7; D call uncertain. V was shortened by 8 bases and J by 2 bases, with 13 bases between the two germline ends. The germline gives CDR1 SNHLY, CDR2 FYNNEI. The CDR3 loop spans 13 amino acids.

The rearrangement joins TRBV19 to TRBJ2-7; 9 bases are a match to TRBD1. The CDR3 spans 15 residues. J lost 1 base, V lost 9 bases, and 10 bases had no gene match. Germline CDR1 LNHDA, CDR2 SQIVND (reference sequence). The CDR3 here is CARAEGQGNSYEQYF. The CDR3 coding sequence is TGTGCCAGAGCCGAGGGACAGGGAAATTCCTACGAGCAGTACTTC.

The chain uses TRBV13 and TRBJ2-5; 7 nucleotides agree with TRBD1. This CDR3 has 17 amino acids. J lost 0 bases, V lost 0 bases, and 7 bases had no gene match. From germline, CDR1 is PRHDT and CDR2 FYEKMQ (reference sequence). CDR3 loop: CASSLGGTDRYQETQYF. In nucleotides, the CDR3 is TGTGCCAGCAGCTTAGGCGGGACAGACAGGTACCAAGAGACCCAGTACTTC.

The rearrangement uses TRBV5-4 and TRBJ2-3; 8 nucleotides align to TRBD2. CDR1 and CDR2 (germline): SGHNT, YYREEE (reference sequence). The CDR3 runs to 15 residues. V gave up 2 bases and J gave up 5 bases; unmatched junction bases: 7. The CDR3 region is CASSFEREIGDTQYF. The DNA for the CDR3 is TGTGCCAGCAGCTTCGAGCGGGAGATAGGAGATACGCAGTATTTT.

V usage is TRBV12-5 and J usage is TRBJ2-3, with TRBD2 as a possible D gene (7 bases). Trimming took 5 bases from V and 2 from J, leaving 14 bases between them. Germline V gene data show CDR1 as LGHNT and CDR2 as FRNRAP. CDR3 length: 15 residues. The CDR3 reads CASGEKGGFTDTQYF. The CDR3 nucleotides read TGTGCTAGTGGTGAAAAGGGGGGGTTCACAGATACGCAGTATTTT.

This chain connects TRBV6-5 to TRBJ2-5, with TRBD2 matching 11 bases. This CDR3 region has 14 residues. Per the germline V gene, CDR1 is MNHEY and CDR2 is SVGAGI. Losses at the gene ends were 9 bases for V and 5 bases for J; bases not matched to a gene: 8. The CDR3 region has the DNA TGTGCCAGTGCAGTTCTAGCGGGGGGTGAGACCCAGTACTTC. Its protein product is CASAVLAGGETQYF.

CDR3 in amino acids: CASSEGSGKLNYEQYF. The CDR3 coding sequence is TGTGCCAGCAGTGAAGGGTCAGGAAAACTTAACTACGAGCAGTACTTC. J is TRBJ2-7 and V is TRBV2; no firm D call. Germline CDR1 reads SNHLY; CDR2 reads FYNNEI. V was clipped by 1 base and J by 3 bases, with 16 bases between them. The CDR3 covers 16 residues.